This entry lists 7 T cell receptor beta chains sequenced from one sample in a study of blood T cell repertoires in COVID-19. Libraries were prepared by immunoSEQ multiplex PCR; TCRdb keeps only in-frame clonotypes and omits some of them. This sample yields roughly 15,000 clones, of which approximately 83% are seen a single time; roughly a third belongs to the top ten. The material sequenced was peripheral blood. Source of these receptors: a man in his 70s in a cohort sampled during active COVID-19.

In its sample, this clone was seen once. The chain is built from TRBV3-1 (or the pseudogene TRBV3-2) and TRBJ2-7, with a tentative D call TRBD1 (6 bases). The V end was cut by 1 base, the J end by 5 bases, with 21 bases between. In germline, CDR1 is LGHDT, CDR2 YNNKEL (reference sequence). The CDR3 has 17 amino acids. The CDR3: CASSQGRRRNRVDEQYF. CDR3 nucleotide sequence: TGTGCCAGCAGCCAAGGGCGAAGACGGAACAGGGTCGACGAGCAGTACTTC.

Only a few counts were recorded for this clone. The chain has TRBV3-1 (or the pseudogene TRBV3-2) and TRBJ2-7; D is possibly TRBD2 (5 bases). Trimming pared 0 bases from V and 7 bases from J, leaving 25 bases between. Germline CDR1 reads LGHDT; CDR2 reads YNNKEL (reference sequence). The CDR3 has 18 amino acids. This CDR3 is CASSQDILQLRECQEQYF. The CDR3 bases are TGTGCCAGCAGCCAAGATATTCTTCAGTTGAGGGAGTGTCAAGAGCAGTACTTC.

V gene TRBV12-3 or TRBV12-4 combines with J gene TRBJ1-5; D might be TRBD1 (5 bases). The CDR3 loop spans 12 amino acids. Deletions cut 2 bases from V and 12 bases from J, with 11 bases between. The CDR3: CASSLRTLGQHF. As DNA, the CDR3 is TGTGCCAGCAGTTTAAGGACATTAGGCCAGCATTTT.

This clone was observed once. The chain joins TRBV27 to TRBJ1-1; D is unclear. The CDR3 runs 15 residues. The V end was cut by 5 bases, the J end by 5 bases, with 18 bases between. Germline CDR1 MNHEY, CDR2 SMNVEV (reference sequence). Here the CDR3 reads CASSRTPWAETEAFF. DNA for the CDR3: TGTGCCAGCAGTCGCACCCCCTGGGCCGAGACTGAAGCTTTCTTT.

This chain uses TRBV27 with TRBJ2-7; no definite D call. CDR1 is MNHEY, CDR2 SMNVEV, per germline (reference sequence). Trimming removed 0 bases from V and 2 bases from J, with 11 bases in between. The CDR3 loop spans 15 amino acids. The CDR3 DNA reads TGTGCCAGCAGTTTATCAAACTACCCAACCTACGAGCAGTACTTC. This codes for CASSLSNYPTYEQYF.

This chain links TRBV6-5 with TRBJ2-1, with TRBD2 matching over 7 bases. The CDR3 is 14 residues long. Per germline, CDR1 MNHEY and CDR2 SVGAGI. V was pared by 5 bases and J by 2 bases, with 3 bases of the junction left unmatched. The CDR3 reads CASSLADPYNEQFF. The DNA for the CDR3 is TGTGCCAGCAGTCTAGCGGATCCCTACAATGAGCAGTTCTTC.

This chain joins TRBV4-1 and TRBJ1-3; possibly TRBD1 for D (5 bases). The CDR3 length is 15 residues. Germline loops: CDR1 MGHRA, CDR2 YSYEKL. V lost 0 bases and J 2 bases, leaving 8 bases between the germline ends. This chain's CDR3 is CASSQERQTGNTIYF. The CDR3 nucleotides read TGCGCCAGCAGCCAAGAAAGACAGACTGGAAACACCATATATTTT.